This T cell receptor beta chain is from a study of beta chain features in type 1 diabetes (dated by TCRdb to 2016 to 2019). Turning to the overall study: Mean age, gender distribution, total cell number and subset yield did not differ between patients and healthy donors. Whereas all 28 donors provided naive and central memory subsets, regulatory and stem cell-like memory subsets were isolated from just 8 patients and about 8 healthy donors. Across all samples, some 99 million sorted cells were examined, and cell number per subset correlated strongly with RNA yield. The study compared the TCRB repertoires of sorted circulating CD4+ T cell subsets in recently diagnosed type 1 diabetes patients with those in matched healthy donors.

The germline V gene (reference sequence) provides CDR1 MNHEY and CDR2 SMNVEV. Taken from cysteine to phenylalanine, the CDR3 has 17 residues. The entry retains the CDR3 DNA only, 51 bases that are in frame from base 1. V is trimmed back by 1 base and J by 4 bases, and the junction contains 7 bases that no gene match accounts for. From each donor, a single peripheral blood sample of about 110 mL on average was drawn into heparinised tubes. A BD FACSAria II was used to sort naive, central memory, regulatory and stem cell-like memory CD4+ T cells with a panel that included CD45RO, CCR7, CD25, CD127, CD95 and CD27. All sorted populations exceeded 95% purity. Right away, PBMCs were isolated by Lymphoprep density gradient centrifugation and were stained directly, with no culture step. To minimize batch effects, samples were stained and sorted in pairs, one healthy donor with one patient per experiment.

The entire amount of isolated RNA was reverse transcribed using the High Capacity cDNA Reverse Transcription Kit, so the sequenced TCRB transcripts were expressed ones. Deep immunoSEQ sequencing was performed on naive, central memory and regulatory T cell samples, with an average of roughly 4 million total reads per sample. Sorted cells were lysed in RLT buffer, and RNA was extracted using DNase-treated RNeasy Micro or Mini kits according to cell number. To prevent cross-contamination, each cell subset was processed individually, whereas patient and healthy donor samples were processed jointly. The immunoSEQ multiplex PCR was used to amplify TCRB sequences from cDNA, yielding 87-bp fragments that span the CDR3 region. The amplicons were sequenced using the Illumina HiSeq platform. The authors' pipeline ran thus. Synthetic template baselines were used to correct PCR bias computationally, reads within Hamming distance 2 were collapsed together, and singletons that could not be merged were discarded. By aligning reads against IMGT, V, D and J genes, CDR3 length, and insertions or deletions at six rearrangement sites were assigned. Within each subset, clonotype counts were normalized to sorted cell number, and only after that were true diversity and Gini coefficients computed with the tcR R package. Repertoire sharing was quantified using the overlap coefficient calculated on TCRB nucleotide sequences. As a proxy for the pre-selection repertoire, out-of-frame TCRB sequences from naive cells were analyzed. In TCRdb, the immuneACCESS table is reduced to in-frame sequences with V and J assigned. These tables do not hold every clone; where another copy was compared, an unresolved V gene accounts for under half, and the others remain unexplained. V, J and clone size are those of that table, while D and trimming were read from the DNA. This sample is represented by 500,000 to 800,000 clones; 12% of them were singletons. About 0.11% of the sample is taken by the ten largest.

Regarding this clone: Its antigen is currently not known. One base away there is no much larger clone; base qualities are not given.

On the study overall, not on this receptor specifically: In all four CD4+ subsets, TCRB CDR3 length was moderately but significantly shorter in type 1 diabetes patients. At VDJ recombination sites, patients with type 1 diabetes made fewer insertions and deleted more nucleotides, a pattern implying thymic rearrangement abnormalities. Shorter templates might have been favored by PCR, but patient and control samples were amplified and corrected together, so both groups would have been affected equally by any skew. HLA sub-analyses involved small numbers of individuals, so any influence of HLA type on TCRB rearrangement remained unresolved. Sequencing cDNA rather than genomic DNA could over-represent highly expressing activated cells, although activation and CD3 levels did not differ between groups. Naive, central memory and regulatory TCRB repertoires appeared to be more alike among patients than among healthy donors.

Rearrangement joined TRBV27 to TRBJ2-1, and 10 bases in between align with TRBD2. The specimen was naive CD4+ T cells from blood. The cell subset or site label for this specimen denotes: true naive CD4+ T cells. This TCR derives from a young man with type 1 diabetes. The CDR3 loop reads CASSLYLAGDVYNEQFF. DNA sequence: TGTGCCAGCAGTTTATACCTAGCGGGGGATGTATACAATGAGCAGTTCTTC.